Sequencing of this TCR beta chain was carried out in a study of cytomegalovirus exposure and HLA in healthy donors. Study-wide background: Early released data comprised tens of millions of unique TCRs from HLA-typed donors.

The PCR was carried out with 60 Vbeta primers and 13 Jbeta primers. The data were produced by immunoSEQ multiplex PCR, yet TCRdb's version contains in-frame clones alone and is incomplete. The sample includes about 230,000 clones, approximately 78% of them seen just once. Germline CDR1 reads MNHNS; CDR2 reads SASEGT. V lost 3 bases and J lost 4, with 13 bases in between. This CDR3 contains 16 residues. At collection, donors were nominally healthy, but unrecorded immune exposures were probable. This clone was observed a few times. The antigen remains undetermined. Overall study results and limits: A later analysis linked a missense variant in DCLRE1C to the trimming of TCR beta V and J genes. Among the sequence variants, a highly shared cluster was likely an artifact of sequencing.

This receptor was obtained from a boy between 10 and 17 years old in good health and CMV-seronegative. The V call is TRBV6-1, the J call TRBJ2-6; D perhaps matches TRBD1 (5 bases). The sequenced material came from PBMCs. The CDR3 protein is CASSESQGLGANVLTF. The DNA for the CDR3 is TGTGCCAGCAGTGAGTCGCAGGGTTTGGGGGCCAACGTCCTGACTTTC.